The clone carrying this TCR beta chain has just a few counts. The antigen is undetermined. TCRdb ran MiXCR on the reads and lists one entry per CDR3 protein. The repertoire holds about 770,000 distinct CDR3 sequences, with about 29% as singletons. The data derive from a study of T cell repertoires in cytomegalovirus infection. Study context: CMV epitopes used comprised recently identified HLA-C-restricted ones and well-studied HLA-B-restricted ones. Evidence of both CMV infection and a matching HLA type came from public TCR beta signatures.

Trimming cost V 4 bases and J 4 bases; bases outside gene matches: 13. This CDR3 spans 17 amino acids. Looked up from germline, CDR1 is MGHDK and CDR2 is SYGVNS. Study-level findings and limits: Clonotype analysis showed dominance of the ex vivo response by HLA-C-restricted CMV-specific TCR beta clonotypes.

The source is a human donor in good health (CMV status not recorded). Some clones in this sample may be carry-over from other donors' samples. Sequenced material: cultured CD8+ T cells from PBMCs, taken from culture after CMV antigen stimulation. This chain links TRBV25-1 with TRBJ1-2; TRBD1 aligns across 9 bases. CDR3: CASSGLIRQGVGYGYTF. CDR3 coding DNA: TGTGCCAGCAGTGGCCTTATTCGACAGGGGGTCGGCTATGGCTACACCTTC.